The next 7 T cell receptor beta chains were all read from a single sample in a study of cytomegalovirus exposure and HLA in healthy donors. 13 Jbeta primers and 60 Vbeta primers were used for the PCR. Assay: immunoSEQ multiplex PCR; the TCRdb copy retains only in-frame clones and omits some. The sample shows over 100,000 clones, around 77% of them seen only once. The sample comprised PBMCs. The receptors come from a man between 40 and 49 years old in good health and CMV-seropositive.

This clone has only one observation. The V and J genes are TRBV7-2 and TRBJ2-1, with TRBD2 identical over 9 bases. Germline CDR1 is SGHTA and CDR2 is FQGNSA. The CDR3 sequence is 15 residues long. V lost 1 base to trimming and J lost 10 bases; unmatched junction nucleotides: 8. The CDR3 region is CASSLDLAGSAEQFF. For the CDR3, the DNA is TGTGCCAGCAGCTTAGATCTAGCGGGGTCCGCGGAGCAGTTCTTC.

The chain is built from TRBV19 and TRBJ2-1; weak D call: TRBD1 (5 bases). The V end was cut by 6 bases, the J end by 3 bases, with 12 bases between. The CDR3 is made up of 14 amino acids. In germline, CDR1 is LNHDA, CDR2 SQIVND (reference sequence). This CDR3 is CASRERGVYNEQFF. The CDR3 nucleotides read TGTGCCAGTAGGGAAAGGGGTGTCTACAATGAGCAGTTCTTC.

The gene calls are TRBV19 and TRBJ1-1; 9 nucleotides align to TRBD1. CDR3 length: 14 amino acids. V trimming: 6 bases; J trimming: 5 bases; junction bases outside the gene matches: 7. The germline V gene has CDR1 LNHDA and CDR2 SQIVND (reference sequence). CDR3 residues: CASRYRGLGTEAFF. The CDR3, as DNA: TGTGCCAGTAGGTACAGGGGGCTGGGGACTGAAGCTTTCTTT. The full variable domain, rest sourced from reference TRBV19 and TRBJ1-1, is DGGITQSPKYLFRKEGQNVTLSCEQNLNHDAMYWYRQDPGQGLRLIYYSQIVNDFQKGDIAEGYSVSREKKESFPLTVTSAQKNPTAFYLCASRYRGLGTEAFFGQGTRLTVV.

V usage is TRBV2 and J usage is TRBJ2-3; 12 nucleotides line up with TRBD2. Trimming removed 5 bases from V and 4 bases from J; junction bases left unmatched: 4. Germline V gene lookup returns CDR1 SNHLY and CDR2 FYNNEI. CDR3 length equals 15 residues. The CDR3 sequence: CASSLASGGADTQYF. In nucleotides, the CDR3 is TGTGCCAGCAGTCTAGCTAGCGGGGGGGCAGATACGCAGTATTTT. The full variable domain, with the rest looked up from reference TRBV2 and TRBJ2-3, is EPEVTQTPSHQVTQMGQEVILRCVPISNHLYFYWYRQILGQKVEFLVSFYNNEISEKSEIFDDQFSVERPDGSNFTLKIRSTKLEDSAMYFCASSLASGGADTQYFGPGTRLTVL.

The CDR3 coding sequence is TGCGCCAGCAGCTTAATAGGTAGCGGGGAGGTGGAGACCCAGTACTTC. Translated: CASSLIGSGEVETQYF. The rearrangement uses TRBV5-1 and TRBJ2-5, with 8 bases matching TRBD2. CDR3 length: 16 amino acids. J lost 5 bases, V lost 2 bases, and 11 bases had no gene match. The germline gives CDR1 SGHRS, CDR2 YFSETQ.

The chain combines TRBV5-1 with TRBJ2-5; TRBD1 matches at 9 bases. With 4 bases clipped from V and 4 bases from J, the junction kept 8 bases outside the gene matches. The CDR3 contains 15 residues. The germline gives CDR1 SGHRS, CDR2 YFSETQ. CDR3 DNA sequence: TGCGCCAGCAGCCCCGGGACAGGGAACAGAGAGACCCAGTACTTC. This encodes CASSPGTGNRETQYF.

This rearrangement joins TRBV19 to TRBJ1-1; weak D call: TRBD1 (5 bases). V was cut by 5 bases and J by 6 bases, with 13 bases left in between. The CDR3 is made up of 13 amino acids. Germline V gene sequence: CDR1 LNHDA, CDR2 SQIVND (reference sequence). The chain's CDR3 is CASSLGGMAEAFF. CDR3 nucleotides: TGTGCCAGTAGTTTGGGGGGAATGGCTGAAGCTTTCTTT.